The T cell receptor beta chain under discussion was sequenced for a study of CD4 T cells in relation to SARS-CoV-2 and coronaviruses (dated by TCRdb to about 2021). In the study overall: The ViraFEST assay cultured PBMCs with antigen for nine to eleven days, then sequenced TCR beta CDR3s to find antigen-specific clonal expansions. HLA restriction was mapped for shared crossreactive spike epitopes using patient-derived lymphoblastoid cell lines. The negative reference condition was either a culture with an HIV-1 Nef peptide pool or a culture with no peptide. The Adaptive Biotechnologies TCR-sequencing kit was used to sequence samples from a few pre-COVID donors and the naive versus memory experiments, whereas other data were Illumina-based. For other donors in the study, expansion assays were sequenced with a different, Illumina-based TCR-beta assay. Memory CD4+ T cell crossreactivity between SARS-CoV-2 and common cold coronavirus spike proteins was assessed at the TCR clonotype level in the study.

General conclusions and limits of the study: Compared with monoreactive clones, crossreactive clones had significantly weaker SARS-CoV-2-driven expansion, a result consistent with antigenic imprinting. No donor contributed both pre-pandemic and post-infection samples, which limited tracing the source of pre-existing responses. Since the crossreactivity analysis centred on spike protein, crossreactivity against other viral proteins was not assessed. In about two thirds of donors, memory CD4+ clonotypes turned up that crossrecognized SARS-CoV-2 and at least one common cold coronavirus spike. Small numbers of patients and of tested TCRs limited the study.

The CDR3 has 13 amino acids, counting the end cysteine and phenylalanine. Only CDR3 DNA remains: 39 bases, in frame from the first base. V and J are truncated by 1 base and 5 bases respectively, leaving an intervening sequence of 6 bases. The germline V gene (reference sequence) supplies CDR1 LNHDA and CDR2 SQIVND. In regard to this clone: This clone's antigen is unknown. One base away there is no much larger clone; base qualities are not given.

The library relied on the immunoSEQ multiplex PCR assay. Per the source publication's procedure: Preprocessing removed nonproductive sequences and CDR3s not starting with C, not ending with F or W, or shorter than 7 amino acids. Antigen-specific clonotypes were called with the MANAFEST web app on the basis of expansion relative to the reference and to other culture wells. To be counted as positive, a clone had to show significant expansion compared with the reference culture, at an FDR below 0.05, in 2 of 3 replicate wells. To be called positive, a clone also had to show significant expansion compared with every other tandem well and an odds ratio greater than 5. After three terminal residues were trimmed from each end, CDR3 homology was quantified as pairwise Levenshtein distance using the stringdist R package. The table was pulled from immuneACCESS by TCRdb, which kept in-frame rearrangements only. Such tables lose some clones; where checked, under half of the loss comes from unresolved V genes, and the rest has no known cause. V and J calls plus clone size are reproduced from that table; the DNA served to infer D and trimming. The sample table contains some 16,000 clones; only one count was recorded for 82% of them. Jointly, the top ten make up 31% of the sample.

CD4+ T cells from unexposed donors were collected before the COVID-19 pandemic (2011-2018). After around 10 days of culture, CD4+ T cells were isolated with the EasySep CD4+ T cell isolation kit. As far as cell numbers permitted, CD4+ T cells from unexposed donors were tested for reactivity against SARS-CoV-2 S and N as well as four spike pools from common cold coronaviruses. PBMCs were cultured at fewer than 2.5 million per well in IMDM supplemented with around 4.7% human AB serum and 9 to 10 IU/ml IL-2. Half of the culture medium was replaced with fresh IL-2-containing medium on days 3 and 7. In general, triplicate replicate wells were used for every peptide culture condition. The leukapheresis product for the unexposed donors was obtained through commercial purchase. PBMCs were isolated from leukapheresis product or whole blood by Ficoll-Paque PLUS gradient centrifugation. The PBMCs went either fresh into the expansion assay or into cryopreservation at -140 degrees C. The QIAamp Micro DNA Kit was used to extract genomic DNA from the CD4+ T cells.

The receptor chain draws on TRBV19 and TRBJ1-5; confidence is insufficient to name the D gene. This clonotype was sampled from a human donor in good health. Material: CD4+ T cells from PBMCs, cultured in vitro. Here is the DNA: TGTGCCAGTAGTATAGTTGGGGATCAGCCCCAGCATTTT. This yields the protein CASSIVGDQPQHF.